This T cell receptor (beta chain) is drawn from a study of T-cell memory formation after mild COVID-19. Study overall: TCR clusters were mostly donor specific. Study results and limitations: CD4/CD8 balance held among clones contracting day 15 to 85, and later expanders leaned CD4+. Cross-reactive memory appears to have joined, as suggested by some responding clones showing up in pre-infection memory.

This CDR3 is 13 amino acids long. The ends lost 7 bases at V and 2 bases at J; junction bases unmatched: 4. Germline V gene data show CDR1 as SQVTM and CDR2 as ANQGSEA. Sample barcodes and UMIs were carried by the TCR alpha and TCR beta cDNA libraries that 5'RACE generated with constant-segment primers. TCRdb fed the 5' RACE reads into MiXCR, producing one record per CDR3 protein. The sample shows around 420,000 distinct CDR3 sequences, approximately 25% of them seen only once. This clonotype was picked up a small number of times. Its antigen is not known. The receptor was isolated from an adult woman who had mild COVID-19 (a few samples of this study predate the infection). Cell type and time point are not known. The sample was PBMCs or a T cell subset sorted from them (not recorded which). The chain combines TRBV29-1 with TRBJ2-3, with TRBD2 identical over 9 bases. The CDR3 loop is CSGTSGPTDTQYF. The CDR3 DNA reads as TGCAGCGGCACTAGCGGGCCCACAGATACGCAGTATTTT.